Listed below are T cell receptor beta chains from one sample, sequenced in a study of response to subunit inactivated influenza vaccine. TCRdb itself ran the RT-PCR reads through MiXCR, one entry per CDR3 protein. The sample shows roughly 650,000 distinct CDR3 sequences, 15% to 19% of them seen only once. Specimen: PBMCs from blood, collected 12 days after vaccination. Source of these receptors: a man between 50 and 59 years old who received an inactivated influenza vaccine. CDR3s include the opening cysteine and the closing phenylalanine or tryptophan. A D gene is named only where the DNA matches it firmly. The listing skips clone size in some rows; elsewhere it reads once, few, many or a size class.

j_call,cdr3_length,v_call,clone_size,d_call,cdr3_nt,cdr3_aa
TRBJ2-5,12,TRBV7-2,once,.,TGTGCCAGCAGCTTACAAAAAGAGACCCAGTACTTC,CASSLQKETQYF
TRBJ2-6,21,TRBV30,.,.,TGTGCCTGGAGACCACTTCTTGGGTTGGCCACACCTTTCTCTGGGGCCAACGTCCTGACTTTC,CAWRPLLGLATPFSGANVLTF
TRBJ2-5,16,TRBV24-1,few,TRBD2,TGTGCCACCAGTGACCCCAGACTAGCGGGCCAAGAGACCCAGTACTTC,CATSDPRLAGQETQYF
TRBJ2-7,17,TRBV7-2,.,TRBD2,TGTGCCAGCAGCCTGGCGGCTAGCGGGAGTAGATCCTACGAGCAGTACTTC,CASSLAASGSRSYEQYF
TRBJ2-2,13,TRBV11-2,few,.,TGTGCCAGCAGCTCCGCTAGGAGCGGGGAGCTGTTTTTT,CASSSARSGELFF
TRBJ2-4,15,TRBV2,few,.,TGTGCCAGCAGTGAAATGGGGGCACCTAAAAACATTCAGTACTTC,CASSEMGAPKNIQYF
TRBJ1-3,15,TRBV12-3/TRBV12-4,many,.,TGTGCCAGCAGCACGGACAGCAGCTCTGGAAACACCATATATTTT,CASSTDSSSGNTIYF
TRBJ2-7,13,TRBV12-3/TRBV12-4,.,.,TGTGCCAGCAGTTTACACTTAACCTACGAGCAGTACTTC,CASSLHLTYEQYF
TRBJ1-1,15,TRBV4-3,few,.,TGCGCCAGCAGCCAAGATTCAGAGATGAACACTGAAGCTTTCTTT,CASSQDSEMNTEAFF
TRBJ2-3,17,TRBV6-5,once,TRBD2,TGTGCCAGCAGTTCACTTCGGACTAGCTGGACAACAGATACGCAGTATTTT,CASSSLRTSWTTDTQYF
TRBJ2-1,15,TRBV28,few,TRBD2,TGTGCCAGCAGTTTAGGGGCTAGCGGGGGCCTTGAGCAGTTCTTC,CASSLGASGGLEQFF
TRBJ2-7,16,TRBV7-9,few,.,TGTGCCAGCAGCTTACCGACCTCGAGCGGCAACTACGAGCAGTACTTC,CASSLPTSSGNYEQYF
TRBJ2-7,15,TRBV11-1,.,TRBD2,TGTGCCAGCAGCGCGGGACTAGCGGCTACCTACGAGCAGTACTTC,CASSAGLAATYEQYF
TRBJ2-5,15,TRBV2,.,.,TGTGCCAGCAGTCCCCGATCGGGGGGCTACGAGACCCAGTACTTC,CASSPRSGGYETQYF
TRBJ2-5,13,TRBV12-3/TRBV12-4,.,.,TGTGCCAGCAGGACGGGCCTACAAGAGACCCAGTACTTC,CASRTGLQETQYF
TRBJ1-1,13,TRBV18,few,TRBD1,TGTGCCAGCTCACGGGACAGGGCAGATGAAGCTTTCTTT,CASSRDRADEAFF
TRBJ1-1,13,TRBV7-2,.,.,TGTGCCAGCAGCCCGGGCAGGGCCCCTGAAGCTTTCTTT,CASSPGRAPEAFF
TRBJ2-3,13,TRBV5-1,many,.,TGTGCCAGCAGCCCCGGACCCACAGATACGCAGTATTTT,CASSPGPTDTQYF
TRBJ2-7,14,TRBV15,.,.,TGTGCCACCAGCAGCCAGGCCGACTCCTACGAGCAGTACTTC,CATSSQADSYEQYF